This TCR beta chain was observed in a study of OX40 agonist ivuxolimab in advanced cancers. Study-level background: Mean age approximately 55 years, range 23 to 79; around 80% male. It was permissible to have had prior anti-PD-1, anti-PD-L1 or anti-CTLA-4 therapy, and 40% had some.

CDR1 is SNHLY, CDR2 FYNNEI, per germline. Trimming stripped 8 bases from V and 0 bases from J, with 9 bases between. The CDR3 is made up of 13 amino acids. The data were produced by immunoSEQ multiplex PCR, yet TCRdb's version contains in-frame clones alone and is incomplete. The table includes about 79,000 clones, more than 85% detected once. The sequences come from CD4+ or CD8+ T cells sorted from blood, collected in a trial of the OX40 agonist ivuxolimab. The TCR originated in an adult with an advanced solid tumor such as melanoma, head and neck, liver or kidney cancer. The chain joins TRBV2 to TRBJ2-3; D is uncertain. As DNA, the CDR3 is TGTGCCAGCTCAAGACTCAGCACAGATACGCAGTATTTT. Protein sequence: CASSRLSTDTQYF. Filled out from reference TRBV2 and TRBJ2-3, the complete variable domain reads EPEVTQTPSHQVTQMGQEVILRCVPISNHLYFYWYRQILGQKVEFLVSFYNNEISEKSEIFDDQFSVERPDGSNFTLKIRSTKLEDSAMYFCASSRLSTDTQYFGPGTRLTVL.